This T cell receptor beta chain emerged from a study of T cells after yellow fever vaccination. General study results and limits: Researchers report a weaker secondary response that nonetheless peaked faster, day 5 versus 15. Booster samples showed a return of most primary-vaccination clones (approximately 95% CD4, approximately 88% CD8).

In TCRdb, the 5' RACE reads were re-called with MiXCR into one record per CDR3 protein. The data contain approximately 600,000 distinct CDR3 sequences, 12% of them seen just once; the ten biggest clones take up 14% to 15%. This clonotype has a handful of counts. The antigen is undetermined. Germline CDR1 is DFQATT and CDR2 is SNEGSKA (reference sequence). The CDR3 runs 15 residues. V dropped 6 bases and J dropped 1; count of bases not matched to a gene: 7. The TCR sequence derives from a man aged 30 to 39 who received the YFV17D yellow fever vaccine. The V call is TRBV20-1, the J call TRBJ2-1, with 9 bases identical to TRBD2. The sample was PBMCs, taken on the day of the yellow fever booster vaccination. Here the CDR3 reads CSASSGRTSYNEQFF. In nucleotides, the CDR3 is TGCAGTGCGAGTAGCGGGAGAACGTCCTACAATGAGCAGTTCTTC.